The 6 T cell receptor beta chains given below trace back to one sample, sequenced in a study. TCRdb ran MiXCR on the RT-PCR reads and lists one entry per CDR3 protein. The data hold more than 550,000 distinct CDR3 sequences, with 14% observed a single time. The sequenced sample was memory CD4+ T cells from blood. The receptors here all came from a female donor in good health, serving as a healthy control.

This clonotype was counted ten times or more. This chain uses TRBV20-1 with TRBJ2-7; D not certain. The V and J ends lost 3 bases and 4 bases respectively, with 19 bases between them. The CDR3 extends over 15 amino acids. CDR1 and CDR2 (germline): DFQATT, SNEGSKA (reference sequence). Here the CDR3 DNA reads TGCAGTGCTAGCCCACTCGGGTCGGGTGGATACGAGCAGTACTTC. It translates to CSASPLGSGGYEQYF.

The CDR3 DNA is TGTGCCAGCAGCGTAGTCGTGGGGGGGACTTACCTCAATGAGCAGTTCTTC. Translated: CASSVVVGGTYLNEQFF. The chain recombines TRBV9 with TRBJ2-1; 7 bases line up with TRBD2. CDR1 is SGDLS and CDR2 is YYNGEE in the germline V gene. J lost 6 bases, V lost 0 bases, and 12 bases had no gene match. This CDR3 has 17 amino acids.

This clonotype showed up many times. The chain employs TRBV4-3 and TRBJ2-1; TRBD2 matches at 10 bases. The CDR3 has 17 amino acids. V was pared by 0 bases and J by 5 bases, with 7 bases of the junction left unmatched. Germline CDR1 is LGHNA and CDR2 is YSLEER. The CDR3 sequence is CASSQDALAGVDNEQFF. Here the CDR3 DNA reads TGCGCCAGCAGCCAAGACGCCCTAGCGGGAGTCGACAATGAGCAGTTCTTC.

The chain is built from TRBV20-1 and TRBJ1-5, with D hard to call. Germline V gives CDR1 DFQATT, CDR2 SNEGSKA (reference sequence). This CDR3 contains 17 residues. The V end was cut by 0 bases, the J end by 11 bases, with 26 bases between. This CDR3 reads CSARDGPGLAGRETQHF. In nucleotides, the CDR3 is TGCAGTGCTAGAGATGGACCTGGGCTAGCGGGGAGAGAGACCCAGCATTTT.

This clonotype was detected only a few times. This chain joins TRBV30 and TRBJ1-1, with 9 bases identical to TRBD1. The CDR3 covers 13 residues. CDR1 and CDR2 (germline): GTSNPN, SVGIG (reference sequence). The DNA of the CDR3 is TGTGCTACAGGGGGCGTGGGAACAGGTGAAGCTTTCTTT. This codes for CATGGVGTGEAFF.

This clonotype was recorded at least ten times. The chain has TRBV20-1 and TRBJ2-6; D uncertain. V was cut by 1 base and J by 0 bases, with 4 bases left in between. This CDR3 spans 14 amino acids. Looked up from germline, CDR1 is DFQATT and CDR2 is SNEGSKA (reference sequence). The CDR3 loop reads CSARVSSGANVLTF. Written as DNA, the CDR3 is TGCAGTGCTAGAGTAAGCTCTGGGGCCAACGTCCTGACTTTC.